These 13 T cell receptor beta chains were sequenced from one sample in a study of cytomegalovirus exposure and HLA in healthy donors. It was with 60 Vbeta and 13 Jbeta primers that the PCR ran. Method: immunoSEQ multiplex PCR; TCRdb's copy keeps in-frame clones and lacks some. The profile covers about 190,000 clones, with 65% to 85% appearing a single time and roughly 1.6% taken by the ten largest. The sample was PBMCs. These receptors all stem from a woman aged 18-30 years in good health and CMV-seronegative.

The gene calls are TRBV18 and TRBJ2-1, with D possibly TRBD1 on 5 matching bases. The V end lost 5 bases, the J end lost 0 bases, and 23 bases lay between the germline ends. This CDR3 has 19 amino acids. Looked up from germline, CDR1 is KGHSH and CDR2 is LQKENI. CDR3 loop: CASSATQGTAVNSYNEQFF. The CDR3 region has the DNA TGTGCCAGCTCAGCTACCCAGGGTACGGCGGTGAACTCCTACAATGAGCAGTTCTTC.

The chain joins TRBV18 to TRBJ2-7, with D possibly being TRBD1 (5 bases). Trimming removed 6 bases from V and 7 bases from J, with 13 bases in between. Germline lookup yields CDR1 KGHSH and CDR2 LQKENI. The CDR3 consists of 12 residues. CDR3 sequence: CASSIQGAEQYF. The CDR3 nucleotides read TGTGCCAGCTCTATCCAAGGGGCAGAGCAGTACTTC.

This clone was seen a handful of times. The chain combines TRBV6-1 with TRBJ1-2, with no clear D. The CDR3 has 12 residues. Trimming removed 6 bases at V and 1 base at J, with 6 bases between. Germline-derived CDR1 and CDR2 are MNHNS and SASEGT. The CDR3 DNA reads TGTGCCAGCAGGGTCAGTAACTATGGCTACACCTTC. It yields the protein CASRVSNYGYTF.

The rearrangement joins TRBV6-1 to TRBJ1-5, with 7 positions matching TRBD1. V dropped 8 bases and J dropped 3; count of bases not matched to a gene: 7. CDR1 is MNHNS, CDR2 SASEGT, per germline. There are 14 residues in the CDR3. The CDR3 region is CASLVTGSNQPQHF. The DNA of the CDR3 is TGTGCCAGCTTGGTGACAGGGTCCAATCAGCCCCAGCATTTT.

This clone appeared a single time. The chain combines TRBV6-1 with TRBJ2-1; 10 bases are a match to TRBD1. From germline, CDR1 is MNHNS and CDR2 SASEGT. V dropped 5 bases and J dropped 6; count of bases not matched to a gene: 4. CDR3 length equals 14 residues. DNA for the CDR3: TGTGCCAGCAGTTTTCGGACAGGGGGCAATGAGCAGTTCTTC. This translates into CASSFRTGGNEQFF.

The V call is TRBV19, the J call TRBJ1-1; no definite D call. The germline V gene encodes CDR1 LNHDA and CDR2 SQIVND (reference sequence). There are 14 residues in the CDR3. Trimming left V 1 base short and J 1 base short, with 7 bases between. CDR3 protein: CASSIVAGNTEAFF. CDR3 coding DNA: TGTGCCAGTAGTATAGTGGCGGGGAACACTGAAGCTTTCTTT.

CDR3 residues: CASSFGGSPGPETQYF. CDR3 nucleotide sequence: TGTGCCAGCAGTTTCGGGGGGTCCCCTGGGCCGGAGACCCAGTACTTC. V is TRBV28 and J is TRBJ2-5; 7 bases match TRBD2. Germline V gene lookup returns CDR1 MDHEN and CDR2 SYDVKM. V lost 3 bases to trimming and J lost 5 bases; unmatched junction nucleotides: 12. There are 16 residues in the CDR3. Full variable domain (rest looked up from reference TRBV28 and TRBJ2-5): DVKVTQSSRYLVKRTGEKVFLECVQDMDHENMFWYRQDPGLGLRLIYFSYDVKMKEKGDIPEGYSVSREKKERFSLILESASTNQTSMYLCASSFGGSPGPETQYFGPGTRLLVL.

DNA of the CDR3: TGTGCCAGCAGGGCTACTAGCGGGGCCTACAATGAGCAGTTCTTC. Its translation is CASRATSGAYNEQFF. The chain couples TRBV5-4 to TRBJ2-1, with 10 nucleotides matching TRBD2. This CDR3 has 15 amino acids. CDR1 and CDR2 (germline): SGHNT, YYREEE (reference sequence). The trim removed 5 bases at V and 2 bases at J, leaving 4 bases unmatched.

The V call is TRBV5-1, the J call TRBJ2-1, with D unclear. V shed 0 bases and J shed 5 bases, with 12 bases lying between them. This CDR3 has 15 residues. Germline assignment: CDR1 SGHRS and CDR2 YFSETQ. This CDR3 is CASSLGAALDNEQFF. CDR3 in DNA: TGCGCCAGCAGCTTGGGTGCAGCCCTAGACAATGAGCAGTTCTTC.

The rearrangement joins TRBV7-2 to TRBJ2-7; maybe TRBD1 (7 bases). The V end lost 2 bases, the J end lost 4 bases, and 12 bases lay between the germline ends. Germline V lookup: CDR1 SGHTA, CDR2 FQGNSA. This CDR3 is built from 14 residues. The CDR3 nucleotides read TGTGCCAGCAGCTTAAAACAGGGGAGGTACGAGCAGTACTTC. It yields the protein CASSLKQGRYEQYF. Full variable domain (missing parts from reference TRBV7-2 and TRBJ2-7): GAGVSQSPSNKVTEKGKDVELRCDPISGHTALYWYRQSLGQGLEFLIYFQGNSAPDKSGLPSDRFSAERTGGSVSTLTIQRTQQEDSAVYLCASSLKQGRYEQYFGPGTRLTVT.

The V call is TRBV6-1, the J call TRBJ2-5; tentative D call: TRBD2 (6 bases). The V end lost 6 bases, the J end lost 2 bases, and 10 bases lay between the germline ends. This CDR3 is built from 13 residues. Germline assignment: CDR1 MNHNS and CDR2 SASEGT. The DNA of the CDR3 is TGTGCCAGCAGGACTAGATCACAAGAGACCCAGTACTTC. It specifies CASRTRSQETQYF.

To note about this clone: The junction and the germline gene differ at one end; a read error may be behind it. The chain links TRBV6-5 to TRBJ1-5; tentatively, D is TRBD1 (6 bases). CDR1 is MNHEY, CDR2 SVGAGI, per germline. CDR3 length equals 14 residues. The CDR3 reads CAGSRQTGIWPQHF. The CDR3 DNA reads as TGTGCCGGCAGTCGACAAACAGGGATTTGGCCCCAGCATTTT.

The V call is TRBV5-1, the J call TRBJ2-5; 9 bases agree with TRBD2. The CDR3 runs to 15 residues. Trimming took 4 bases from V and 5 from J; bases not matched to a gene: 9. CDR1 and CDR2 from the germline V gene are SGHRS and YFSETQ. CDR3 in amino acids: CASSAGGTSLETQYF. The CDR3 DNA sequence: TGCGCCAGCAGCGCCGGAGGGACTAGCTTGGAGACCCAGTACTTC.